This T cell receptor beta chain was profiled in a study of blood T cell repertoires in COVID-19 (dated by TCRdb to about 2020). About the investigation overall: Collaborator samples came from the United States, Italy and Spain and covered acute and convalescent phases of COVID-19. The prospective study material was composed of cDNA or gDNA derived from T cells, B-cell-depleted T cells, or PBMCs. The dataset comprised deeply sampled blood TCRbeta repertoires from subjects exposed to, actively infected with, or recovered from COVID-19. The repertoires were released in a freely available public database intended as a resource for research on the immune response to SARS-CoV-2. The samples were drawn from the first 160 participants of the ongoing ImmuneRACE study and from over 950 subjects provided by 6 global collaborators. Sample metadata almost always included a de-identified subject ID, COVID-19 status, age in years and sex. HLA class I and class II types, where available, came from metadata supplied by the sample provider rather than from assay-based typing. Points the paper makes about the study in general: The amount of clinical and demographic metadata varied by source and participant and was provided uncurated.

Trimming removed 2 bases from V and 1 base from J, leaving 9 bases between the germline ends. The CDR3 holds 14 amino acids from the cysteine to the phenylalanine. The retained sequence is limited to the CDR3, 42 bases, with the frame set at the first base. The germline V gene supplies CDR1 SGDLS and CDR2 YYNGEE. On this clone: Its recognized antigen is unknown. No much larger clonotype is one base removed from it; base qualities were not supplied.

Participants in the prospective study were aged about 18 to 100 years, lived in more than 20 United States geographic areas, and enrolled through a virtual design. Cohort assignment in the prospective study relied on participant-reported clinical history from a screening survey and a study questionnaire. Recovered participants in ImmuneRACE Cohort 3 were defined as having two consecutive negative NP/OP PCR tests, clearance from a healthcare professional, or resolution of symptoms. Each participant in the prospective study had whole blood, serum and a nasopharyngeal or oropharyngeal swab collected by mobile phlebotomists. Prospective study participants could optionally give additional blood draws and questionnaires over a roughly two-month period. Before DNA extraction, blood samples from the prospective study were shipped at room temperature or frozen. TCRbeta CDR3 regions were amplified from genomic DNA by means of the immunoSEQ Assay, a bias-controlled multiplex PCR. The authors' pipeline ran thus. The number of nucleated cells in each sample was estimated from the amplification of reference gene primers within the assay. To quantify the absolute abundance of each unique TCRbeta CDR3 rearrangement, sequence reads were collapsed and filtered. For each sample, productive Simpson clonality was calculated as the square root of Simpson's diversity index over productive rearrangements. This immuneACCESS table, as held by TCRdb, lists in-frame sequences with V and J called but not all clones. Of the missing ones, under half trace to an unresolved V gene in checked studies; the others have no known cause. V, J and clone size are taken as reported in that table, and D and trimming were inferred from the DNA itself. This sample is represented by fewer than 400,000 clones; roughly 90% of them were singletons. Clones ranked in the top ten supply 8% to 9.5% of the sample.

Sample: PBMCs or T cells enriched from blood (not recorded which). The receptor chain draws on TRBV9 and TRBJ1-1, with the identity of the D gene unclear. This sequence was found in a woman in her late teens or twenties who had recovered from COVID-19. The CDR3 protein is CASSVREGNTEAFF. The DNA sequence is as follows: TGTGCCAGCAGCGTCAGAGAGGGGAACACTGAAGCTTTCTTT.